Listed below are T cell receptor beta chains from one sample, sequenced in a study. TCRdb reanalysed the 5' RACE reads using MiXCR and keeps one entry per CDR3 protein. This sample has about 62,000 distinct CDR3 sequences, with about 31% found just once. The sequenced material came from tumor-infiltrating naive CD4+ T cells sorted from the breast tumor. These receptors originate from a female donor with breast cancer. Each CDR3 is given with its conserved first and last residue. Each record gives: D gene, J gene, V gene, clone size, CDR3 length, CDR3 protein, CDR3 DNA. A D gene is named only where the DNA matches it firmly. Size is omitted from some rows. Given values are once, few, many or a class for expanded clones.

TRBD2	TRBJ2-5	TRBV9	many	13	CASSVASGGPQYF	TGTGCCAGCAGCGTAGCTAGCGGGGGCCCTCAGTACTTC
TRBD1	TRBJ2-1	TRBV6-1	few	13	CASSRDRDNEQFF	TGTGCCAGCAGCCGGGACAGGGACAATGAGCAGTTCTTC
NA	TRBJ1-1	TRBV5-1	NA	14	CASSGIQGNTEAFF	TGCGCCAGCAGCGGAATACAGGGGAACACTGAAGCTTTCTTT
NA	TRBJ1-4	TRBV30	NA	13	CAWNGRGQEKLFF	TGTGCCTGGAACGGCCGAGGGCAAGAAAAACTGTTTTTT
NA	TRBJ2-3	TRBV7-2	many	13	CASSGLRTDTQYF	TGTGCCAGCAGCGGCCTGCGCACAGATACGCAGTATTTT
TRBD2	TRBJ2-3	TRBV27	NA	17	CASSYGTSGRSTNTQYF	TGTGCCAGCAGTTACGGGACTAGCGGGAGGAGCACAAATACGCAGTATTTT
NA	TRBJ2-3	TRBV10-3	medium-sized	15	CAIEDSAPNTDTQYF	TGTGCCATCGAGGACAGCGCACCCAACACAGATACGCAGTATTTT
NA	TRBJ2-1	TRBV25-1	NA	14	CASSDKGSCNEQFF	TGTGCCAGCAGTGATAAAGGGTCCTGCAATGAGCAGTTCTTC
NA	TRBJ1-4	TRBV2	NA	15	CASSEQGGGLGKLFF	TGTGCCAGCAGTGAGCAAGGGGGGGGCCTGGGAAAACTGTTTTTT
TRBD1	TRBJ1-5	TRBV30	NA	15	CAWSYKGTVYQPQHF	TGTGCCTGGAGTTACAAGGGGACAGTATATCAGCCCCAGCATTTT
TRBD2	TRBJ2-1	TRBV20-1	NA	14	CSGASASGSNEQFF	TGCAGCGGGGCATCGGCTAGCGGGAGCAATGAGCAGTTCTTC
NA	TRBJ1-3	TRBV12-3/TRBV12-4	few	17	CASSLLGSAGSGNTIYF	TGTGCCAGCAGTTTATTGGGGAGCGCCGGCTCTGGAAACACCATATATTTT
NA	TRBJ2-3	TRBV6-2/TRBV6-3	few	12	CASRLGSDTQYF	TGTGCCAGCAGATTAGGCTCAGATACGCAGTATTTT
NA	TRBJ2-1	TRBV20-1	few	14	CSARSWLYYNEQFF	TGCAGTGCTAGGTCCTGGTTGTACTACAATGAGCAGTTCTTC
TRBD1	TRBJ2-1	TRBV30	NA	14	CAWSGDRRLSEQFF	TGTGCCTGGAGCGGGGACAGAAGGTTATCTGAGCAGTTCTTC
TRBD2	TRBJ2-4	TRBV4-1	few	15	CASSQEGGGTNIQYF	TGCGCCAGCAGCCAAGAGGGGGGAGGGACGAACATTCAGTACTTC
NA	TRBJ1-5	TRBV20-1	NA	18	CSARDRRAGNLLNQPQHF	TGCAGTGCTAGAGATCGTCGGGCAGGGAATTTACTCAATCAGCCCCAGCATTTT
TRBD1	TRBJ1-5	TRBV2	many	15	CASSYRGGIAQPQHF	TGTGCCAGCAGTTACAGGGGCGGGATTGCTCAGCCCCAGCATTTT
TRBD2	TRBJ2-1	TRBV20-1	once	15	CSAPTSGRAFGEQFF	TGCAGTGCTCCGACTAGCGGGAGGGCCTTTGGTGAGCAGTTCTTC
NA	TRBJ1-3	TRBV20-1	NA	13	CSATRPFGNTIYF	TGCAGTGCTACTCGGCCCTTTGGAAACACCATATATTTT
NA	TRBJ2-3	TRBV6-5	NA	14	CASTTASRLDTQYF	TGTGCCAGCACCACCGCCTCCCGGTTGGATACGCAGTATTTT
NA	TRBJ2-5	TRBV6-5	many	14	CASSNRALPETQYF	TGTGCCAGCAGTAATCGGGCCCTGCCAGAGACCCAGTACTTC